This entry concerns a single TCR beta chain. Its antigen is unknown. The input lacks base qualities; no much larger clone sits a single base away. The donors were healthy, HIV-negative adults with no recently reported acute infections or vaccinations. Every donor was a Caucasian adult residing in Nashville, Tennessee, USA. Magnetic negative selection was used to enrich CD4+ T cells, after which naive cells were positively selected on CD45RA and the negative fraction became the memory subset. After blood collection by leukapheresis, PBMCs were isolated using Ficoll-Histopaque density gradient centrifugation and then cryopreserved in the vapor phase of liquid nitrogen. Analytical flow cytometry was used to check the purity and quantity of each magnetically sorted T cell population. Genomic DNA was isolated from every sorted fraction and measured by UV absorbance on a Nanodrop 2000c. This sample was included in a study of shared clonotypes between healthy human individuals (dated by TCRdb to between 2020 and 2021). Context from the whole study: The cohort comprised a couple of women and a few men aged 18 to 49 years. For each donor, CD4 naive and CD4 memory were each run on three plates, CD8 naive on two plates, and CD8 memory on one plate. To estimate repertoire size and how much clonotypes are shared between individuals, the study performed deep sequencing of blood TCR repertoires from roughly five healthy adults. Libraries were prepared and TCR repertoires were sequenced by different laboratories using diverse techniques, in order to increase sequencing depth and limit assay-specific biases. Each donor's leukapheresis produced roughly between roughly 0.85 and 10 billion PBMCs.

Results and caveats for the whole study, not just this receptor: Sampling was limited to blood, and TCR repertoires in tissue likely differ from TCR repertoires in blood. Compared with non-shared clonotypes, clonotypes shared by all four sorted-subset donors had higher generation probabilities. Estimated clonotype richness was generally larger for naive than for memory subsets. Even with the large sequencing depth, rarefaction of the sorted-subset datasets indicated that sequencing was incomplete. Because the study included only a small number of donors, the genetic and exposure-history diversity represented was limited. Pairwise subsampling led to the expectation that sequencing depth would affect the degree of clonotype sharing among donors. Approximately 5% of naive CD4, roughly 3.5% of naive CD8, 2.3% of memory CD4, and 0.35% to 0.4% of memory CD8 clonotypes were shared across several donors.

Including cysteine and phenylalanine, the CDR3 has 16 amino acids. The DNA shown is the 48-base CDR3, in frame from base 1. V is reduced by 1 base and J by 0 bases, leaving a spacing of 12 bases between them. Taken from the germline V gene, the CDR1 and CDR2 loops are SGHTA and FQGNSA. Using the deep immunoSEQ assay, TCR CDR3 regions were amplified from genomic DNA by multiplex PCR. For each cell subset, the extracted genomic DNA was distributed evenly across all wells of several immunoSEQ 96-well plates, and each plate served as one replicate. Each replicate PCR for sorted subsets received around 200 ng genomic DNA, equal to roughly 30,000 T cell genomes. Purified libraries were quantified with a Qubit 3.0 fluorometer, sized on a Bioanalyzer 2100, and re-quantified with the KAPA Library Quantification kit. Every immunoSEQ 96-well plate was sequenced on a dedicated single-read 150-cycle Illumina NextSeq 550 flow cell. The original pipeline was this. The immunoSEQ output contained only junctional sequences without quality scores, so filtering could not match that applied to full-length reads. Sequences were annotated with PyIR, a Python wrapper for IgBLAST v1.9, using IMGT germline references to assign V/J genes and CDR3. Reads with weak V/J assignments (E-value above 1e-6), missing CDR3, stop codons, out-of-frame junctions, or ambiguous translated residues were removed. A V3J clonotype was defined by an identical inferred V gene, J gene, and CDR3 amino acid sequence. Percentage overlap between repertoires was calculated by dividing the number of shared unique clonotypes by the size of the smaller repertoire. Three approaches were used to assess repertoire richness: RTK rarefaction, the Chao1 estimator, and Recon v2.1 estimates of unobserved clonotypes. For all TCRbeta clonotypes obtained by the gDNA method from four donors, generation probabilities were computed with OLGA. TCRdb's version of the immuneACCESS table is confined to in-frame rearrangements and falls short of the full clone set. An unresolved V gene accounts for under half of the shortfall where checked; the remainder is of unknown origin. Clonal size and the V and J genes are those of that table, whereas D and trimming came from the DNA. Within this sample are 2 million to 3 million clones, with approximately 93% of them counted one time only. The ten largest clones represent approximately 0.35% of the sample.

The sample comprised naive CD4+ T cells from PBMCs. Per the publication, the cell subset or site label means: CD45RA+ positively selected. Rearrangement joined TRBV7-2 to TRBJ1-1; the D segment could be TRBD1, given 6 matching bases. The receptor comes from a man aged 18 to 35 in good health. Some clones in this sample may be carry-over from other donors' samples. The CDR3 here reads CASSLERGGLNTEAFF. Read as DNA, the sequence is TGTGCCAGCAGCTTAGAAAGGGGGGGACTGAACACTGAAGCTTTCTTT. With the portions outside the CDR3 filled from the reference TRBV7-2 and TRBJ1-1 genes, the complete variable region becomes GAGVSQSPSNKVTEKGKDVELRCDPISGHTALYWYRQSLGQGLEFLIYFQGNSAPDKSGLPSDRFSAERTGGSVSTLTIQRTQQEDSAVYLCASSLERGGLNTEAFFGQGTRLTVV.